This T cell receptor (beta chain) was profiled in a study of spatial heterogeneity in lung cancer. Every TCR cDNA molecule bore a unique molecular identifier. Using its own MiXCR run on the 5' RACE reads, TCRdb lists one record per CDR3 protein. The data show about 27,000 distinct CDR3 sequences, with roughly 7% seen just once and roughly an eighth held by the top ten. At least ten counts were recorded for this clonotype. As yet, its antigen is unknown. Study results and caveats: Resection blood, more than follow-up blood, showed ubiquitous expanded tumor TCRs.

CDR1 and CDR2 (germline): SGHVS, FNYEAQ. The CDR3 consists of 15 residues. The V end was cut by 1 base, the J end by 5 bases, with 11 bases between. Time point described: sample taken at primary tumor resection. Unsorted whole RNA samples from tumor, nontumor lung or frozen PBMC were sequenced. The donors, roughly 70 patients with untreated early-stage non-small cell lung cancer, provided the samples. J is TRBJ2-2 and V is TRBV7-6, with D possibly TRBD1 on 6 matching bases. The sequencing here drew on PBMCs, taken at surgery. The TCR was taken from a male donor with early-stage non-small cell lung cancer. The CDR3 bases are TGTGCCAGCAGCTTAGTGGGGGCCCAAACCGGGGAGCTGTTTTTT. Its protein product is CASSLVGAQTGELFF.